The 3 T cell receptor beta chains below were found in one sample sequenced in a study of vaccination effects on CD4 cells after COVID-19. Cultured cells yielded isolated CD4+ T cells after 10 to 11 days. These receptors' targets are unknown. Here immunoSEQ multiplex PCR was the method, and the copy in TCRdb shows in-frame clones only, minus some. There are approximately 47,000 clones in the sample; about 78% occur only once, and 10% to 15% lies in the top ten. Source: CD4+ T cells from PBMCs cultured without peptide, taken before COVID-19 vaccination. The source is a human donor who had a prior SARS-CoV-2 infection.

The rearrangement links TRBV7-3 to TRBJ1-1; a possible D gene is TRBD1 (5 bases). Trimming removed 6 bases from V and 0 bases from J, with 8 bases in between. This CDR3 is 13 amino acids long. Germline V lookup: CDR1 SGHTA, CDR2 FQGTGA. The CDR3 region has the DNA TGTGCCAGCAGTCGACAGATGAACACTGAAGCTTTCTTT. Its protein is CASSRQMNTEAFF.

The chain combines TRBV7-3 with TRBJ2-7; D perhaps matches TRBD1 (5 bases). V shed 2 bases and J shed 5 bases, with 13 bases lying between them. The CDR3 loop spans 14 amino acids. Germline CDR1 reads SGHTA; CDR2 reads FQGTGA. The CDR3 loop reads CASSLFSGSNEQYF. The CDR3 DNA reads TGTGCCAGCAGCTTATTTTCAGGGTCGAACGAGCAGTACTTC.

DNA of the CDR3: TGTGCCAGCAGTTTAAGGGCGGGAGCGGGTCAAGAGACCCAGTACTTC. Encoded protein: CASSLRAGAGQETQYF. The rearrangement joins TRBV27 to TRBJ2-5; 7 bases line up with TRBD2. J was trimmed by 2 bases and V by 2 bases; bases with no gene match: 8. This CDR3 contains 16 residues. The germline V gene has CDR1 MNHEY and CDR2 SMNVEV (reference sequence).